This T cell receptor (beta chain) is drawn from a study of cytomegalovirus exposure and HLA in healthy donors. This PCR relied on a set of 60 Vbeta primers and 13 Jbeta primers. Some clones are missing from TCRdb's copy, which holds only in-frame ones; the method was immunoSEQ multiplex PCR. The repertoire includes under 150,000 clones, around 10% of them detected once, and about 3% sits in the top ten. This CDR3 spans 17 amino acids. V was clipped by 0 bases and J by 0 bases, with 14 bases between them. Germline values: CDR1 KGHSH, CDR2 LQKENI. The source is a man under 40 in good health and CMV-seronegative. Material: PBMCs. The rearrangement uses TRBV18 and TRBJ1-1, with a possible D match to TRBD1 (5 bases). DNA for the CDR3: TGTGCCAGCTCACCACCGAGAGCAGGGAACATGAACACTGAAGCTTTCTTT. This codes for CASSPPRAGNMNTEAFF.